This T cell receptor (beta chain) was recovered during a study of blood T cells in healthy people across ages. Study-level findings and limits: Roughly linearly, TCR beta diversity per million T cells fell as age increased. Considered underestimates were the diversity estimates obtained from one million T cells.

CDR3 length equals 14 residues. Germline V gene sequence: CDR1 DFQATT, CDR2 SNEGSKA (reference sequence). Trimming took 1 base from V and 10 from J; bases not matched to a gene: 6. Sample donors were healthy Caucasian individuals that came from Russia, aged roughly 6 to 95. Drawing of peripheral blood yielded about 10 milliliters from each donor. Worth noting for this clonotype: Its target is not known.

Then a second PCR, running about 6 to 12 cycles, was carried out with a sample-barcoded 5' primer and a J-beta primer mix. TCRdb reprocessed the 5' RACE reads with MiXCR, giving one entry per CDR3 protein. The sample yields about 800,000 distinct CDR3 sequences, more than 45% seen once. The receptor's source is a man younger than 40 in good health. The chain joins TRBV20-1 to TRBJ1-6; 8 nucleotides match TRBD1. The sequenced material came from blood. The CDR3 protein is CSARGGQARSPLHF. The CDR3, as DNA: TGCAGTGCTAGAGGGGGACAGGCCCGCTCACCCCTCCACTTT.